This T cell receptor beta chain was sequenced during a study of blood T cell repertoires in COVID-19. TCRdb's copy holds only in-frame clones and misses some; the assay was immunoSEQ multiplex PCR. Seen here are approximately 390,000 clones, around nine tenths observed once, and the top ten hold roughly 9.4%. The CDR3 is 14 amino acids. The germline V gene has CDR1 LNHDA and CDR2 SQIVND (reference sequence). Losses at the gene ends were 4 bases for V and 5 bases for J; bases not matched to a gene: 6. This receptor was identified in a woman aged 50 to 60 who had recovered from COVID-19. V gene TRBV19 combines with J gene TRBJ2-5; TRBD1 matches 8 bases. Sequencing was performed on PBMCs or T cells enriched from blood (not recorded which). The CDR3 DNA follows: TGTGCCAGTAGTAACCGACAGGGGCTGGAGACCCAGTACTTC. This encodes CASSNRQGLETQYF.